This TCR beta chain was profiled in a study of cytomegalovirus exposure and HLA in healthy donors. In the case of this clone: Its specificity is unknown.

Findings and caveats of the study: Equally common other TCR beta chains were less clonally expanded than HLA-associated ones, a later analysis found. An observed cluster of highly shared sequence variants was recorded as a likely sequencing artifact. The Asian-associated ancestry cluster reportedly had fewer N-insertions than the approximately 650-donor mean in a later analysis.

The PCR had 60 Vbeta and 13 Jbeta primers. Measured with immunoSEQ multiplex PCR; TCRdb has only the in-frame clones, and not every one. The table shows over 150,000 clones, with more than 80% occurring only once. This CDR3 has 14 amino acids. CDR1 SGHAT and CDR2 FQNNGV come from the germline V gene. The V end was cut by 5 bases, the J end by 8 bases, with 18 bases between. The chain combines TRBV11-2 with TRBJ1-2; a weak D match, TRBD1 (6 bases). The TCR sequence derives from a man aged 18 to 35 in good health and CMV-seronegative. Sequenced sample: PBMCs. CDR3 in amino acids: CASSTITGRHGYTF. CDR3 bases: TGTGCCAGCAGCACCATTACAGGGCGTCACGGCTACACCTTC.